This entry concerns a single T cell receptor (beta chain). Its antigen is unknown. TCR alpha and TCR beta cDNA libraries carrying sample barcodes and UMIs came from 5'RACE with constant-segment primers. TCRdb passed the 5' RACE reads through MiXCR, listing each CDR3 protein once. Of approximately 410,000 distinct CDR3 sequences listed, about 22% were seen once; the top ten hold 13%. The data were taken from a study of T-cell memory formation after mild COVID-19. The wider study: The two donors had largely donor-specific TCR clusters.

The CDR3 extends over 20 amino acids. After removal of 4 bases from V and 3 bases from J, the junction contained 15 bases not matched to a gene. Germline V CDR1 and CDR2: LGHNA, YNFKEQ. The study, taken as a whole, reports: That cross-reactive memory joined was suggested by some responding clones appearing in pre-infection memory. For second-wave clones that peaked at day 37, SARS-CoV-2 specificity went unverified.

The chain is built from TRBV4-2 and TRBJ2-3; 14 bases are shared with TRBD2. The sequence came from an adult woman who had mild COVID-19 (a few samples of this study predate the infection). Cell type and time point are not known. The sequenced sample consisted of PBMCs or a T cell subset sorted from them (not recorded which). CDR3 protein: CASSPQMGLAGAAGTDTQYF. DNA for the CDR3: TGTGCCAGCAGCCCACAAATGGGACTAGCGGGGGCGGCAGGTACAGATACGCAGTATTTT.